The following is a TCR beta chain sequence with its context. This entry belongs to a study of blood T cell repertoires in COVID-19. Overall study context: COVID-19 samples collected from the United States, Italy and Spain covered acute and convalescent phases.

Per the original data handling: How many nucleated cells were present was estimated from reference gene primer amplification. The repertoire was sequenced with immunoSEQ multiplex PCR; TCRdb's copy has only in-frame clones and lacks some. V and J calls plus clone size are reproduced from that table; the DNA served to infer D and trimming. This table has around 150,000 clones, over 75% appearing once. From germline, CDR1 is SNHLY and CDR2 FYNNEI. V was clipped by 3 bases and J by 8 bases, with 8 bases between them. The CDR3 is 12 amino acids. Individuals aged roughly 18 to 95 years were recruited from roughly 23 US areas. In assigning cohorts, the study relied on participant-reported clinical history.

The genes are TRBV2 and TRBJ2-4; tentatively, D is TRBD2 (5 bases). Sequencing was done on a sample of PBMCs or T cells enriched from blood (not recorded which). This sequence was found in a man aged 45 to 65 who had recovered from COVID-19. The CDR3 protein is CASSEHSDIQYF. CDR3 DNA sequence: TGTGCCAGCAGTGAGCATAGCGACATTCAGTACTTC.